The source of this T cell receptor beta chain is a study of HIV-infected patients and healthy controls. In TCRdb, the 5' RACE reads were re-called with MiXCR into one record per CDR3 protein. The data contain about 67,000 distinct CDR3 sequences, about 15% of them singletons. This clonotype showed up many times. The receptor's source is a human donor in good health. The sequencing sample was made of CD4+ T cells from blood.

CDR3 in amino acids: CASSVGSGTANNEQFF. DNA for the CDR3: TGTGCCAGCAGCGTGGGATCCGGGACAGCGAACAATGAGCAGTTCTTC. The chain joins TRBV9 to TRBJ2-1; 7 nucleotides match TRBD1. The CDR3 extends over 16 amino acids. Trimming took 2 bases from V and 5 from J; bases not matched to a gene: 10. CDR1 SGDLS and CDR2 YYNGEE come from the germline V gene.